These 20 T cell receptor beta chains share one sample of origin, sequenced in a study of cytomegalovirus exposure and HLA in healthy donors. Primers included in the PCR were 60 Vbeta and 13 Jbeta primers. Data came from immunoSEQ multiplex PCR; TCRdb stores just in-frame clones and leaves some out. The sample table includes some 89,000 clones. Specimen: PBMCs. These receptors were collected from a woman in her 30s in good health and CMV-seronegative.

The chain recombines TRBV5-4 with TRBJ1-6; weak D call: TRBD1 (6 bases). Trimming stripped 2 bases from V and 9 bases from J, with 12 bases between. Looked up from germline, CDR1 is SGHNT and CDR2 is YYREEE (reference sequence). This CDR3 comprises 14 residues. CDR3 residues: CASSFAGDGSPLHF. For the CDR3, the DNA is TGTGCCAGCAGCTTTGCAGGGGACGGTTCACCCCTCCACTTT.

A remark on this clone: The same CDR3 can be traced to other DNA sequences in this sample. This chain joins TRBV29-1 and TRBJ2-3; 15 nucleotides line up with TRBD2. The CDR3 is made up of 14 amino acids. The germline CDR1 and CDR2 sequences are SQVTM and ANQGSEA. V lost 6 bases and J lost 5; bases outside the gene matches: 3. The CDR3 spells CSVVGLAGGDTQYF. The CDR3 DNA is TGCAGCGTGGTGGGACTAGCGGGAGGAGATACGCAGTATTTT.

J is TRBJ1-4 and V is TRBV9, with unresolved D. From germline, CDR1 is SGDLS and CDR2 YYNGEE. CDR3 size: 17 residues. V lost 1 base and J 0 bases, leaving 13 bases between the germline ends. CDR3 coding DNA: TGTGCCAGCAGCGTACGAACGGGTTCTGCAACTAATGAAAAACTGTTTTTT. Its translation is CASSVRTGSATNEKLFF. Full variable domain (remainder filled in from reference TRBV9 and TRBJ1-4): DSGVTQTPKHLITATGQRVTLRCSPRSGDLSVYWYQQSLDQGLQFLIQYYNGEERAKGNILERFSAQQFPDLHSELNLSSLELGDSALYFCASSVRTGSATNEKLFFGSGTQLSVL.

This chain connects TRBV2 to TRBJ1-1, with a weak D call TRBD1 (5 bases). The CDR3 runs 14 residues. V was trimmed by 2 bases and J by 5 bases, leaving 12 bases between them. CDR1 is SNHLY and CDR2 is FYNNEI in the germline V gene. Here the CDR3 reads CASSERAGLTEAFF. The CDR3 nucleotides are TGTGCCAGCAGTGAACGGGCAGGGCTGACTGAAGCTTTCTTT.

V and J are TRBV5-6 and TRBJ1-4, with TRBD1 matching over 8 bases. Germline V gene lookup returns CDR1 SGHDT and CDR2 YYEEEE. V shed 4 bases and J 3 bases; nucleotides not matched to a gene: 8. This CDR3 comprises 16 residues. The CDR3 DNA is TGTGCCAGCAGCACCGGACAGGGACGAGCTAATGAAAAACTGTTTTTT. It specifies CASSTGQGRANEKLFF.

This chain links TRBV2 with TRBJ1-1; the D gene is possibly TRBD1 (5 bases). Germline lookup yields CDR1 SNHLY and CDR2 FYNNEI. The CDR3 spans 13 residues. Between the trimmed V and J ends, which lost 7 bases and 3 bases, there was a span of 12 bases. The CDR3 coding sequence is TGTGCCAGCACCGCTACAGGAGACACTGAAGCTTTCTTT. As protein: CASTATGDTEAFF.

V usage is TRBV4-2 and J usage is TRBJ2-5; possible D gene TRBD1, 6 bases. Per germline, CDR1 LGHNA and CDR2 YNFKEQ. The V and J ends lost 4 bases and 2 bases respectively, with 14 bases between them. The CDR3 loop spans 15 amino acids. This chain's CDR3 is CASSLGTSGQETQYF. CDR3 sequence (DNA): TGTGCCAGCAGCCTCGGGACATCTGGGCAAGAGACCCAGTACTTC.

This sequence joins TRBV6-4 and TRBJ1-6; TRBD1 matches at 10 bases. V shed 3 bases, J shed 7 bases, and the junction held 3 bases outside the gene matches. The CDR3 contains 15 residues. Germline V gene sequence: CDR1 MRHNA, CDR2 SNTAGT. CDR3 coding DNA: TGTGCCAGCAGTGAATCGACAGGGGGCAATTCACCCCTCCACTTT. Translated, it gives CASSESTGGNSPLHF.

The chain employs TRBV19 and TRBJ1-5; TRBD1 matches 8 bases. The CDR3 spans 16 residues. V gave up 7 bases and J gave up 4 bases; unmatched junction bases: 12. Germline CDR1 and CDR2: LNHDA and SQIVND (reference sequence). Here the CDR3 reads CASTYGADRGNQPQHF. Written as DNA, the CDR3 is TGTGCCAGTACTTATGGGGCCGACAGGGGAAATCAGCCCCAGCATTTT.

This sequence joins TRBV28 and TRBJ1-5; perhaps TRBD1 as D (5 bases). The CDR3 contains 14 residues. Trimming removed 5 bases at V and 4 bases at J, with 12 bases between. Germline CDR1 is MDHEN and CDR2 is SYDVKM. The chain's CDR3 is CASSGPGVNQPQHF. The CDR3 bases are TGTGCCAGCAGTGGGCCGGGGGTTAATCAGCCCCAGCATTTT.

The J gene is TRBJ1-6, the V gene TRBV7-2, with D uncertain. Between the trimmed V and J ends, which lost 6 bases and 8 bases, there was a span of 14 bases. Germline V CDR1 and CDR2: SGHTA, FQGNSA. There are 14 residues in the CDR3. Written as DNA, the CDR3 is TGTGCCAGCAGACTCCCGACGAGGGATTCACCCCTCCACTTT. It yields the protein CASRLPTRDSPLHF.

The chain has TRBV10-3 and TRBJ2-7, with D maybe TRBD2 (6 bases). The CDR3 has 13 amino acids. V was trimmed by 9 bases and J by 0 bases, leaving 12 bases between them. The germline CDR1 and CDR2 sequences are ENHRY and SYGVKD. For the CDR3, the DNA is TGTGCCATAGCAGCGGGCCGCTCCTACGAGCAGTACTTC. This gives the protein CAIAAGRSYEQYF.

The chain carries TRBV9 and TRBJ2-7, with a possible D match to TRBD2 (5 bases). This CDR3 region has 15 residues. The V end lost 2 bases, the J end lost 2 bases, and 14 bases lay between the germline ends. CDR1 is SGDLS, CDR2 YYNGEE, per germline. Here the CDR3 reads CASSVGKLGPYEQYF. The CDR3 nucleotides are TGTGCCAGCAGCGTCGGGAAATTGGGTCCCTACGAGCAGTACTTC.

The chain recombines TRBV6-5 with TRBJ2-1; TRBD1 might be the D (5 bases). Germline V lookup: CDR1 MNHEY, CDR2 SVGAGI. Trimming shortened V by 0 bases and J by 4 bases, and 10 bases separated the two germline ends. The length of the CDR3 is 15 residues. The chain's CDR3 is CASSYSSTGYNEQFF. DNA of the CDR3: TGTGCCAGCAGTTACTCGTCTACAGGATACAATGAGCAGTTCTTC.

This chain uses TRBV12-5 with TRBJ2-3; D gene ambiguous. Germline values: CDR1 LGHNT, CDR2 FRNRAP. This CDR3 is 18 amino acids long. V lost 0 bases and J 0 bases, leaving 16 bases between the germline ends. CDR3 loop: CASGLVGAEPRSTDTQYF. The DNA of the CDR3 is TGTGCTAGTGGTTTGGTAGGAGCCGAGCCCCGAAGCACAGATACGCAGTATTTT.

The rearrangement links TRBV18 to TRBJ1-1, with D tentatively TRBD1 (5 bases). The ends were cut back, 0 bases at V and 1 base at J, with 12 bases in the middle. The CDR3 runs 16 residues. Germline V gene sequence: CDR1 KGHSH, CDR2 LQKENI. CDR3 loop: CASSPPVRQPNTEAFF. The CDR3 bases are TGTGCCAGCTCACCACCTGTAAGACAGCCGAACACTGAAGCTTTCTTT.

The chain joins TRBV5-1 to TRBJ2-1, with 7 bases that match TRBD2. Germline trimming cut 0 bases from V and 4 bases from J; bases unmatched to any gene: 4. This CDR3 spans 15 amino acids. The germline gives CDR1 SGHRS, CDR2 YFSETQ. CDR3: CASSLEASGYNEQFF. The CDR3 bases are TGCGCCAGCAGCTTGGAGGCTAGCGGTTACAATGAGCAGTTCTTC. The full variable domain, in which reference TRBV5-1 and TRBJ2-1 provide the parts outside the CDR3, is KAGVTQTPRYLIKTRGQQVTLSCSPISGHRSVSWYQQTPGQGLQFLFEYFSETQRNKGNFPGRFSGRQFSNSRSEMNVSTLELGDSALYLCASSLEASGYNEQFFGPGTRLTVL.

The chain carries TRBV11-3 and TRBJ1-2; maybe TRBD1 (5 bases). Looked up from germline, CDR1 is SGHNT and CDR2 is YENEEA. V shed 1 base and J shed 4 bases, with 13 bases lying between them. The CDR3 covers 15 residues. The DNA for the CDR3 is TGTGCCAGCAGCTTAGGTCCGGACAAAGGCTATGGCTACACCTTC. It specifies CASSLGPDKGYGYTF. Full variable domain (outside the CDR3, taken from reference TRBV11-3 and TRBJ1-2): EAGVVQSPRYKIIEKKQPVAFWCNPISGHNTLYWYLQNLGQGPELLIRYENEEAVDDSQLPKDRFSAERLKGVDSTLKIQPAELGDSAVYLCASSLGPDKGYGYTFGSGTRLTVV.

V gene TRBV29-1 combines with J gene TRBJ1-1, with D tentatively TRBD1 (6 bases). CDR1 SQVTM and CDR2 ANQGSEA come from the germline V gene. V lost 2 bases and J 7 bases, leaving 8 bases between the germline ends. This CDR3 comprises 11 residues. CDR3 amino acids: CSVEPGVEAFF. Here the CDR3 DNA reads TGCAGCGTTGAACCAGGGGTTGAAGCTTTCTTT.

The V gene is TRBV7-3, the J gene TRBJ2-3; TRBD2 aligns across 9 bases. In germline, CDR1 is SGHTA, CDR2 FQGTGA. J lost 6 bases, V lost 2 bases, and 6 bases had no gene match. The CDR3 runs 15 residues. Here the CDR3 reads CASSLVSGSRDTQYF. The DNA for the CDR3 is TGTGCCAGCAGCTTAGTTAGCGGGAGTAGGGATACGCAGTATTTT.